These 18 T cell receptor beta chains originate from one sample sequenced in a study of blood T cell repertoires in COVID-19. Clones were read by immunoSEQ multiplex PCR, and TCRdb kept only the in-frame ones, dropping some. The table lists roughly 300,000 clones, 83% of them singletons. Sequencing was performed on peripheral blood. The receptors stem from a woman between 45 and 65 years old who had recovered from COVID-19.

The chain uses TRBV18 and TRBJ1-5; TRBD1 agrees at 9 bases. Trimming cost V 0 bases and J 4 bases; bases outside gene matches: 4. Germline loops: CDR1 KGHSH, CDR2 LQKENI. The CDR3 totals 16 residues. CDR3 region: CASSPPAGTGNQPQHF. Here the CDR3 DNA reads TGTGCCAGCTCACCACCAGCCGGGACAGGGAATCAGCCCCAGCATTTT.

This clone occurred a few times. Within the sample, other DNA sequences also encode this same CDR3. V usage is TRBV6-2 or TRBV6-3 and J usage is TRBJ2-1; 8 nucleotides agree with TRBD2. Germline V lookup: CDR1 MNHEY, CDR2 SVGEGT. The CDR3 consists of 15 residues. The V segment lost 4 bases and the J segment 0 bases; nucleotides outside the gene matches: 2. CDR3 sequence (DNA): TGTGCCAGCAGTTTCAGCGGGAGCTCCTACAATGAGCAGTTCTTC. Translating it yields CASSFSGSSYNEQFF.

This clone was seen a few times. The chain combines TRBV6-1 with TRBJ2-7; 7 bases agree with TRBD2. Germline assignment: CDR1 MNHNS and CDR2 SASEGT. This CDR3 has 16 amino acids. The V gene end was trimmed by 4 bases and the J gene end by 2 bases; junction bases not matched to a gene: 11. The CDR3 region is CASSVGSGGRAYEQYF. CDR3 in DNA: TGTGCCAGCAGTGTGGGGTCTGGGGGGAGGGCCTACGAGCAGTACTTC.

The chain uses TRBV7-9 and TRBJ1-1; D gene uncertain. The CDR3 spans 14 residues. In germline, CDR1 is SEHNR, CDR2 FQNEAQ (reference sequence). The V gene lost 4 bases and the J gene lost 0 bases, with 9 bases spanning the gap. In DNA form, the CDR3 reads TGTGCCAGCAGCTCGCGGAGGGTGAACACTGAAGCTTTCTTT. It is translated as CASSSRRVNTEAFF.

The chain couples TRBV7-2 to TRBJ2-3; 12 nucleotides align to TRBD2. The CDR3 sequence is 14 residues long. The junction had 2 bases not matched to a gene; V was cut back by 5 bases and J by 5 bases. Germline CDR1 reads SGHTA; CDR2 reads FQGNSA. CDR3 region: CASSPSGGEDTQYF. Written as DNA, the CDR3 is TGTGCCAGCAGCCCTAGCGGGGGGGAAGATACGCAGTATTTT. Complete variable domain (other parts from reference TRBV7-2 and TRBJ2-3): GAGVSQSPSNKVTEKGKDVELRCDPISGHTALYWYRQSLGQGLEFLIYFQGNSAPDKSGLPSDRFSAERTGGSVSTLTIQRTQQEDSAVYLCASSPSGGEDTQYFGPGTRLTVL.

The J gene is TRBJ1-1, the V gene TRBV7-6; possible D gene TRBD1, 6 bases. There are 14 residues in the CDR3. Germline V gene lookup returns CDR1 SGHVS and CDR2 FNYEAQ. V lost 5 bases, J lost 10 bases, and 20 bases lay in between. CDR3 in amino acids: CASSVSQGNDGAFF. CDR3 coding DNA: TGTGCCAGCAGCGTATCGCAGGGGAACGATGGAGCTTTCTTT. Full variable domain (rest looked up from reference TRBV7-6 and TRBJ1-1): GAGVSQSPRYKVTKRGQDVALRCDPISGHVSLYWYRQALGQGPEFLTYFNYEAQQDKSGLPNDRFSAERPEGSISTLTIQRTEQRDSAMYRCASSVSQGNDGAFFGQGTRLTVV.

The V call is TRBV27, the J call TRBJ1-2, with 7 nucleotides matching TRBD1. V was pared by 0 bases and J by 8 bases, with 15 bases of the junction left unmatched. The CDR3 consists of 17 residues. CDR1 MNHEY and CDR2 SMNVEV come from the germline V gene (reference sequence). This CDR3 reads CASSLSRGAGGAQGYTF. In DNA form, the CDR3 reads TGTGCCAGCAGTTTATCGCGTGGGGCAGGGGGAGCCCAAGGCTACACCTTC.

The chain employs TRBV6-6 and TRBJ1-3, with D uncertain. Deletions cut 5 bases from V and 0 bases from J, with 8 bases between. This CDR3 spans 14 amino acids. Germline values: CDR1 MNHNY, CDR2 SVGAGI (reference sequence). This chain's CDR3 is CASSPSSSGNTIYF. CDR3 nucleotide sequence: TGTGCCAGCAGTCCGTCGAGCTCTGGAAACACCATATATTTT.

This chain links TRBV6-2 or TRBV6-3 with TRBJ1-5, with TRBD1 identical over 7 bases. This CDR3 region has 15 residues. The germline CDR1 and CDR2 sequences are MNHEY and SVGEGT. V gave up 5 bases and J gave up 6 bases; unmatched junction bases: 10. This chain's CDR3 is CASSTMGAGGQPQHF. The DNA of the CDR3 is TGTGCCAGCAGTACTATGGGGGCAGGGGGTCAGCCCCAGCATTTT.

V is TRBV4-2 and J is TRBJ1-1; 9 bases line up with TRBD1. From germline, CDR1 is LGHNA and CDR2 YNFKEQ. V was clipped by 4 bases and J by 1 base; unmatched bases: 7. The CDR3 consists of 16 residues. CDR3 amino acids: CASSPRSGQGNTEAFF. The CDR3 bases are TGTGCCAGCAGCCCCCGGTCGGGACAGGGGAACACTGAAGCTTTCTTT.

CDR3: CASSPIEVVSTEAFF. CDR3 nucleotide sequence: TGTGCCAGCAGTCCTATAGAGGTGGTGAGCACTGAAGCTTTCTTT. V gene TRBV6-5 combines with J gene TRBJ1-1; D is undetermined. Trimming removed 5 bases from V and 4 bases from J, with 17 bases in between. The germline V gene has CDR1 MNHEY and CDR2 SVGAGI. The CDR3 sequence is 15 residues long.

This chain uses TRBV7-8 with TRBJ2-7; 9 bases fit TRBD1. Germline trimming cut 1 base from V and 4 bases from J; bases unmatched to any gene: 2. In germline, CDR1 is SGHVS, CDR2 FQNEAQ. The CDR3 runs 14 residues. CDR3 protein: CASSLVTGGYEQYF. CDR3 nucleotides: TGTGCCAGCAGCTTAGTGACAGGGGGGTACGAGCAGTACTTC.

In DNA form, the CDR3 reads TGTGCCAGCTCACTTAACCAGGGGGACAGTGACAATCAGCCCCAGCATTTT. It specifies CASSLNQGDSDNQPQHF. V usage is TRBV18 and J usage is TRBJ1-5; the match to TRBD1 covers 7 bases. Germline V gene data show CDR1 as KGHSH and CDR2 as LQKENI. This CDR3 spans 17 amino acids. V shed 4 bases and J 3 bases; nucleotides not matched to a gene: 12.

CDR3 region: CASSDGWAGSSGANVLTF. CDR3 DNA: TGTGCCAGCAGTGATGGGTGGGCAGGTAGCTCTGGGGCCAACGTCCTGACTTTC. This chain links TRBV2 with TRBJ2-6, with unresolved D. The ends were cut back, 3 bases at V and 0 bases at J, with 15 bases in the middle. The germline V gene encodes CDR1 SNHLY and CDR2 FYNNEI. CDR3 length equals 18 residues.

About this clone itself: Other DNA sequences in this specimen translate into the identical CDR3. This chain connects TRBV7-3 to TRBJ2-3; 13 bases agree with TRBD2. CDR3 length equals 16 residues. V shed 5 bases, J shed 1 base, and the junction held 3 bases outside the gene matches. Germline V lookup: CDR1 SGHTA, CDR2 FQGTGA. The CDR3 DNA sequence: TGTGCCAGCAGCCCCGGACTAGCGGGGGGCACAGATACGCAGTATTTT. Its protein is CASSPGLAGGTDTQYF.

V usage is TRBV11-2 and J usage is TRBJ1-5; no reliable D call. V was pared by 2 bases and J by 6 bases, with 8 bases between. The CDR3 spans 13 residues. Germline V lookup: CDR1 SGHAT, CDR2 FQNNGV. CDR3 amino acids: CASSLRNSQPQHF. The CDR3 nucleotides read TGTGCCAGCAGCTTAAGAAATAGTCAGCCCCAGCATTTT.

This clone was seen a few times. The rearrangement joins TRBV7-9 to TRBJ2-3, with D unclear. The CDR3 runs 13 residues. Trimming cost V 2 bases and J 6 bases, with 9 bases left between them. Germline V gives CDR1 SEHNR, CDR2 FQNEAQ (reference sequence). The CDR3 here is CASSLPPEDTQYF. CDR3 coding DNA: TGTGCCAGCAGCTTACCGCCTGAGGATACGCAGTATTTT.

The genes are TRBV28 and TRBJ1-3; D call uncertain. V gave up 5 bases and J gave up 0 bases, with 14 bases separating them. Germline CDR1 is MDHEN and CDR2 is SYDVKM. The CDR3 consists of 16 residues. The CDR3 loop is CASSPGGQASGNTIYF. In DNA form, the CDR3 reads TGTGCCAGCAGTCCAGGAGGGCAGGCCTCTGGAAACACCATATATTTT.